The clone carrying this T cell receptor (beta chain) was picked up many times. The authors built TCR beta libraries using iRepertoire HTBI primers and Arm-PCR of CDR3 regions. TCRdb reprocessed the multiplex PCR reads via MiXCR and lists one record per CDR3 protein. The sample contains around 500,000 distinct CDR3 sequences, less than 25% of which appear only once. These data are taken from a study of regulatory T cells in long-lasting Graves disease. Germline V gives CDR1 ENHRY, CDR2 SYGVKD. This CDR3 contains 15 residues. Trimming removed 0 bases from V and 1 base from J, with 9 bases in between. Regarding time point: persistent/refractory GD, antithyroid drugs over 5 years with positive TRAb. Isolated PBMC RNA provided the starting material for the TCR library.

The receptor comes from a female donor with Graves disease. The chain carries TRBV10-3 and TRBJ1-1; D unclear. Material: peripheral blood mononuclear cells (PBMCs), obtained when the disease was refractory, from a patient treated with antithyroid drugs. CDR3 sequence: CAISESGKKNTEAFF. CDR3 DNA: TGTGCCATCAGTGAGTCTGGCAAGAAGAACACTGAAGCTTTCTTT.